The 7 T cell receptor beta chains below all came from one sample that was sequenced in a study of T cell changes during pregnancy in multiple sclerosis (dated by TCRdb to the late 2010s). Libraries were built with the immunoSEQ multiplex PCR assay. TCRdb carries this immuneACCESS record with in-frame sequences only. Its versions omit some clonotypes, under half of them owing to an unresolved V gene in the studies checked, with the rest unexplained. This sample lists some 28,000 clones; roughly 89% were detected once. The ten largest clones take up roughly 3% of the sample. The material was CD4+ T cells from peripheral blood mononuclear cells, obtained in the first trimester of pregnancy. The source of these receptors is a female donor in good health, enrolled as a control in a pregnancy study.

The CDR3 protein is CASRTGSNTEAFF. As DNA, the CDR3 is TGCGCCAGTCGAACAGGGTCGAACACTGAAGCTTTCTTT. This chain joins TRBV10-2 and TRBJ1-1, with D perhaps matching TRBD1 (6 bases). The CDR3 loop spans 13 amino acids. V gave up 9 bases and J gave up 1 base, with 12 bases separating them. The germline V gene encodes CDR1 WSHSY and CDR2 SAAADI.

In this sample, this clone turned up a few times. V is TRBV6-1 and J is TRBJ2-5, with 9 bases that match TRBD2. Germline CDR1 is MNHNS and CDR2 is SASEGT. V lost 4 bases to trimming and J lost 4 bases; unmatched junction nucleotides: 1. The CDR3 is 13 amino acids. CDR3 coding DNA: TGTGCCAGCAGTGGGCGGGGGGGAGAGACCCAGTACTTC. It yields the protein CASSGRGGETQYF.

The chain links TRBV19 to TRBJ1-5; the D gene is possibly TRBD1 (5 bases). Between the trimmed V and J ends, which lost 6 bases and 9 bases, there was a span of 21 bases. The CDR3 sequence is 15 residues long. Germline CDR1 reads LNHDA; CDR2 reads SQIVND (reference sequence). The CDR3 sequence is CASSNAGGGLSPQHF. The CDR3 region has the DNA TGTGCCAGTAGCAATGCCGGGGGAGGGCTGTCGCCCCAGCATTTT.

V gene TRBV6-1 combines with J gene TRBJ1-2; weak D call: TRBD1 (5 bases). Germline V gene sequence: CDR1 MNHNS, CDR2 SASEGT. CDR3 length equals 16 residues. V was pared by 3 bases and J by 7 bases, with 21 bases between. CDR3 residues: CASSDPSDSIRSGYTF. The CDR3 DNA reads TGTGCCAGCAGTGACCCCTCAGACAGTATTCGGAGTGGCTACACCTTC.

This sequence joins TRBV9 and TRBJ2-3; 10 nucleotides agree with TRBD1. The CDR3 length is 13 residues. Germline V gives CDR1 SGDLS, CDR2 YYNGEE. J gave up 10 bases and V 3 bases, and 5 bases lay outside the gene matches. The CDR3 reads CASSDRTGGPQYF. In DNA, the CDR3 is TGTGCCAGCAGCGATCGGACAGGGGGTCCGCAGTATTTT.

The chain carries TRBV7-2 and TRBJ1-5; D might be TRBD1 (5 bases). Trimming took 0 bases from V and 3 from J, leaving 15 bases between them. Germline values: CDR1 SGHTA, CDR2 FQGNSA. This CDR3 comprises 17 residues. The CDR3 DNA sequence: TGTGCCAGCAGCTTAGCGGGGGGGTGGACGGACAATCAGCCCCAGCATTTT. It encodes CASSLAGGWTDNQPQHF.

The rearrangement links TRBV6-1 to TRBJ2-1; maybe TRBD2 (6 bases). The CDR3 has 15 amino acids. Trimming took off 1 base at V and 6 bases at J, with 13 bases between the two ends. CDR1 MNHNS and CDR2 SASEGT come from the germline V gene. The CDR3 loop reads CASSEGALRGNEQFF. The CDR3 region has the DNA TGTGCCAGCAGTGAAGGTGCACTGCGGGGCAATGAGCAGTTCTTC.